One and the same sample provided the 24 T cell receptor beta chains below, sequenced in a study of T-cell reconstitution after alpha-beta-depleted transplantation in children (dated by TCRdb to about 2016). The treatment or condition label of this sample denotes: allogeneic hematopoietic cell transplantation with graft depleted of TCRalphabeta T cells and CD19 B cells. Receptors were amplified or captured by PCR. The run used an Illumina HiSeq 2500. Molecular barcoding was employed in the preparation of TCR libraries, with unique molecular identifiers being used to normalize TCRbeta repertoire quantification. In-frame beta chains were kept once TCRdb had trimmed the public reads at Q25 with fastp and called clones with MiXCR. Rows with one shared CDR3 protein collapse into an entry with the most common genes and DNA. Across this sample there are approximately 1,000,000 distinct CDR3 sequences, with roughly 29% seen only once. Around 30% of the sample is taken by the ten largest.

Here the sequenced sample was PBMCs, mostly from graft donor cells, taken 360 days after TCRalphabeta/CD19-depleted stem cell transplant. Receptor source: a boy younger than two who had a stem cell transplant for SCID, so the T cells may come from the graft donor.

The chain links TRBV5-1 to TRBJ2-7; 7 nucleotides align to TRBD1. The CDR3 runs to 16 residues. Germline V gene data show CDR1 as SGHRS and CDR2 as YFSETQ. The ends lost 2 bases at V and 2 bases at J; junction bases unmatched: 10. CDR3 coding DNA: TGCGCCAGCAGCTTTGACAGGGTAGGGTACCCCTACGAGCAGTACTTC. This sequence encodes CASSFDRVGYPYEQYF.

The genes are TRBV28 and TRBJ2-5; D possibly corresponds to TRBD1 (5 bases). CDR1 is MDHEN, CDR2 SYDVKM, per germline. The CDR3 has 14 residues. Trimming shortened V by 2 bases and J by 7 bases, and 14 bases separated the two germline ends. The CDR3 coding sequence is TGTGCCAGCAGTTTACACAGGTTTTTCGGGACCCAGTACTTC. Residues: CASSLHRFFGTQYF.

CDR3 in amino acids: CSARDTTRGTSTDTQYF. The DNA of the CDR3 is TGCAGTGCTAGAGACACCACCCGTGGGACAAGCACAGATACGCAGTATTTT. The rearrangement uses TRBV20-1 and TRBJ2-3; tentatively, D is TRBD1 (6 bases). Trimming pared 0 bases from V and 0 bases from J, leaving 16 bases between. This CDR3 spans 17 amino acids. The germline V gene has CDR1 DFQATT and CDR2 SNEGSKA (reference sequence).

The table lists this clonotype with a few counts. The gene calls are TRBV3-1 and TRBJ1-3; D is uncertain. Germline V gene data show CDR1 as LGHDT and CDR2 as YNNKEL (reference sequence). The CDR3 has 15 residues. V dropped 1 base and J dropped 3 bases, with 10 bases sitting between them. The CDR3 bases are TGTGCCAGCAGCCAAGGCGGCAGGCTTGGAAACACCATATATTTT. Translated: CASSQGGRLGNTIYF.

This clonotype was observed a few times. The chain links TRBV3-1 to TRBJ2-5; TRBD2 agrees at 15 bases. The CDR3 totals 19 residues. Germline V lookup: CDR1 LGHDT, CDR2 YNNKEL (reference sequence). The V gene end was trimmed by 4 bases and the J gene end by 2 bases; junction bases not matched to a gene: 11. Written as DNA, the CDR3 is TGTGCCAGCAGCCCATTTACCGGACTAGCGGGGGGGCGGCAAGAGACCCAGTACTTC. It translates to CASSPFTGLAGGRQETQYF.

To note about this clonotype: An end of the junction does not agree with germline; a read error may underlie this. The V gene is TRBV24-1, the J gene TRBJ2-5; 9 bases fit TRBD1. Germline V gene sequence: CDR1 KGHDR, CDR2 SFDVKD. The CDR3 contains 14 residues. The CDR3: CAIDIWGQGEAQYF. Written as DNA, the CDR3 is TGTGCCATCGACATTTGGGGACAGGGAGAGGCCCAGTACTTC.

The rearrangement links TRBV10-3 to TRBJ1-4; the match to TRBD1 covers 7 bases. CDR1 and CDR2 from the germline V gene are ENHRY and SYGVKD. CDR3 length: 15 amino acids. V dropped 6 bases and J dropped 4; count of bases not matched to a gene: 8. The CDR3 reads CAISETGPSNEKLFF. The CDR3 DNA reads TGTGCCATCAGCGAGACAGGGCCGAGTAATGAAAAACTGTTTTTT.

This rearrangement joins TRBV28 to TRBJ1-1, with TRBD1 identical over 9 bases. With 3 bases clipped from V and 2 bases from J, the junction kept 10 bases outside the gene matches. There are 17 residues in the CDR3. The V gene's germline CDR1 is MDHEN and CDR2 SYDVKM. The CDR3 DNA follows: TGTGCCAGCAGTTTTGTTTCATGGGACAGGGTTAACACTGAAGCTTTCTTT. The encoded protein is CASSFVSWDRVNTEAFF. The full variable domain, with the rest looked up from reference TRBV28 and TRBJ1-1, is DVKVTQSSRYLVKRTGEKVFLECVQDMDHENMFWYRQDPGLGLRLIYFSYDVKMKEKGDIPEGYSVSREKKERFSLILESASTNQTSMYLCASSFVSWDRVNTEAFFGQGTRLTVV.

This clonotype appeared a few times. The chain links TRBV12-3 or TRBV12-4 to TRBJ1-4, with D perhaps matching TRBD1 (6 bases). Trimming removed 4 bases from V and 5 bases from J, with 11 bases in between. The length of the CDR3 is 14 residues. CDR3 nucleotide sequence: TGTGCCAGCAGTTGGGACACCCGGAATGAAAAACTGTTTTTT. As protein: CASSWDTRNEKLFF.

This clonotype showed up just a few times. The chain couples TRBV20-1 to TRBJ2-6; tentative D call: TRBD2 (6 bases). The V gene lost 6 bases and the J gene lost 2 bases, with 8 bases spanning the gap. In germline, CDR1 is DFQATT, CDR2 SNEGSKA (reference sequence). This CDR3 is 13 amino acids long. CDR3 loop: CSAAGPGANVLTF. CDR3 in DNA: TGCAGTGCCGCGGGACCTGGGGCCAACGTCCTGACTTTC.

The V and J genes are TRBV11-2 and TRBJ2-3; D unresolved. The CDR3 extends over 13 amino acids. V lost 0 bases and J 7 bases, leaving 8 bases between the germline ends. The germline gives CDR1 SGHAT, CDR2 FQNNGV. The CDR3 is CASSLEGPHTQYF. The CDR3 coding sequence is TGTGCCAGCAGCTTAGAAGGGCCCCATACGCAGTATTTT.

A remark on this clonotype: Germline is not matched at one junction end, which may reflect a read error. The chain uses TRBV27 and TRBJ2-7; 8 bases are shared with TRBD1. This CDR3 has 14 amino acids. Germline values: CDR1 MNHEY, CDR2 SMNVEV (reference sequence). CDR3 DNA sequence: TGTGCCAGCAGGGACAGGGAATCCTCCCACGAGCAGTACTTC. Amino acid sequence: CASRDRESSHEQYF.

This chain connects TRBV4-2 to TRBJ1-1, with unresolved D. Looked up from germline, CDR1 is LGHNA and CDR2 is YNFKEQ. This CDR3 region has 14 residues. Trimming took 5 bases from V and 6 from J, leaving 16 bases between them. The CDR3 region has the DNA TGTGCCAGCAGCTGGACGGCCAGAAATCCTGAAGCTTTCTTT. Encoded protein: CASSWTARNPEAFF.

This clonotype was observed a few times. The chain couples TRBV5-1 to TRBJ2-1; tentative D call: TRBD1 (6 bases). Trimming pared 3 bases from V and 4 bases from J, leaving 11 bases between. Looked up from germline, CDR1 is SGHRS and CDR2 is YFSETQ. The CDR3 loop spans 14 amino acids. The CDR3 DNA follows: TGCGCCAGCAGCTCATACAGGGTGTACAATGAGCAGTTCTTC. This translates into CASSSYRVYNEQFF.

Only a few counts were recorded for this clonotype. This rearrangement joins TRBV11-2 to TRBJ2-5; D not certain. The CDR3 spans 14 residues. The V gene's germline CDR1 is SGHAT and CDR2 FQNNGV. V was trimmed by 0 bases and J by 4 bases, leaving 9 bases between them. The CDR3 sequence: CASSLEFVLETQYF. For the CDR3, the DNA is TGTGCCAGCAGCTTAGAGTTCGTGTTAGAGACCCAGTACTTC.

This clonotype was seen just once. The rearrangement joins TRBV2 to TRBJ2-7; TRBD2 matches 8 bases. The CDR3 is 15 residues long. CDR1 and CDR2 from the germline V gene are SNHLY and FYNNEI. The junction had 14 bases not matched to a gene; V was cut back by 5 bases and J by 8 bases. CDR3 nucleotide sequence: TGTGCCAGCAGTCTCCGGGAGGGCTGGCTAGTTCAGCAGTACTTC. As protein: CASSLREGWLVQQYF.

This clonotype has ten or more counts. The chain links TRBV12-3 or TRBV12-4 to TRBJ2-2; no definite D call. The ends were cut back, 5 bases at V and 3 bases at J, with 10 bases in the middle. The CDR3 runs to 14 residues. CDR3 in amino acids: CASSPAYDTGELFF. DNA of the CDR3: TGTGCCAGCAGTCCTGCGTATGACACCGGGGAGCTGTTTTTT.

The chain couples TRBV7-3 to TRBJ2-3, with D possibly matching TRBD2 (7 bases). This CDR3 spans 16 amino acids. The germline CDR1 and CDR2 sequences are SGHTA and FQGTGA. Trimming pared 2 bases from V and 2 bases from J, leaving 14 bases between. This CDR3 reads CASSLFGGPTTDTQYF. The CDR3 nucleotides read TGTGCCAGCAGCTTATTCGGGGGGCCAACCACAGATACGCAGTATTTT.

The chain couples TRBV6-1 to TRBJ2-6, with a possible D match to TRBD2 (6 bases). Between the trimmed V and J ends, which lost 6 bases and 2 bases, there was a span of 11 bases. CDR1 and CDR2 (germline): MNHNS, SASEGT. The CDR3 covers 15 residues. The CDR3 protein is CASRPPGAGANVLTF. The CDR3 nucleotides are TGTGCCAGCAGACCACCGGGGGCTGGGGCCAACGTCCTGACTTTC.

There are a few counts of this clonotype. This chain joins TRBV29-1 and TRBJ2-7; 8 bases are shared with TRBD1. After removal of 4 bases from V and 2 bases from J, the junction contained 4 bases not matched to a gene. This CDR3 is 13 amino acids long. Germline CDR1 reads SQVTM; CDR2 reads ANQGSEA. The CDR3 sequence is CSVVGDRTYEQYF. DNA of the CDR3: TGCAGCGTTGTAGGGGACAGGACCTACGAGCAGTACTTC.

As for this clonotype: Given a much more abundant clone one base away, this may be a read error. V is TRBV11-1 and J is TRBJ2-1, with D perhaps matching TRBD1 (5 bases). The CDR3 is made up of 14 amino acids. Germline CDR1 and CDR2: SGHAT and FQDESV (reference sequence). The CDR3 DNA is TGTGCCATCAGCCCACCGGACACGGCAGATGAGCAGTTCTTC. It specifies CAISPPDTADEQFF. Filled out from reference TRBV11-1 and TRBJ2-1, the complete variable domain reads EAEVAQSPRYKITEKSQAVAFWCDPISGHATLYWYRQILGQGPELLVQFQDESVVDDSQLPKDRFSAERLKGVDSTLKIQPAELGDSAMYLCAISPPDTADEQFFGPGTRLTVL.

CDR3 loop: CASSLPWTGRNTGELFF. Written as DNA, the CDR3 is TGTGCCAGCAGTCTACCATGGACAGGACGAAACACCGGGGAGCTGTTTTTT. The gene calls are TRBV12-3 or TRBV12-4 and TRBJ2-2; 7 nucleotides agree with TRBD1. With 5 bases clipped from V and 2 bases from J, the junction kept 11 bases outside the gene matches. The CDR3 is made up of 17 amino acids.

This clonotype has just a few counts. V is TRBV5-1 and J is TRBJ2-5, with TRBD1 identical over 7 bases. The CDR3 consists of 14 residues. V lost 1 base and J lost 5; bases outside the gene matches: 5. CDR1 is SGHRS, CDR2 YFSETQ, per germline. The CDR3 region has the DNA TGCGCCAGCAGCTTGATACAGGGGTTTGAGACCCAGTACTTC. Amino acid sequence: CASSLIQGFETQYF.

This clonotype has only a few counts. The chain uses TRBV2 and TRBJ2-1; D is unresolved. This CDR3 region has 14 residues. The V end was cut by 7 bases, the J end by 0 bases, with 10 bases between. Germline V gene data show CDR1 as SNHLY and CDR2 as FYNNEI. Here the CDR3 reads CASKGRASYNEQFF. In DNA, the CDR3 is TGTGCCAGCAAAGGGCGCGCCTCCTACAATGAGCAGTTCTTC.